Sequencing of this T cell receptor beta chain was carried out in a study of blood T cell repertoires in COVID-19. Overall study: T cells, B-cell-depleted T cells, or PBMCs supplied cDNA or gDNA.

As processed by the authors: Counts of nucleated cells, estimated from reference gene primer amplification, were obtained. Clones were sequenced by immunoSEQ multiplex PCR, and TCRdb holds only the in-frame ones, with some missing. V, J and clone size reflect that table, while D and trimming were determined from the DNA. The table shows some 75,000 clones, with over 60% occurring only once. CDR1 is LNHNV, CDR2 YYDKDF, per germline (reference sequence). V lost 1 base, J lost 8 bases, and 12 bases lay in between. The CDR3 has 15 residues. The sequence was collected from a woman aged 80 or over with active or convalescent COVID-19. The specimen sequenced was peripheral blood. This chain uses TRBV15 with TRBJ1-6; D may be TRBD1 (6 bases). This CDR3 reads CATSRADRKYSPLHF. DNA of the CDR3: TGTGCCACCAGCAGAGCCGACAGGAAATATTCACCCCTCCACTTT.